Presented here are 3 T cell receptor beta chains from one specimen sequenced in a study of shared clonotypes between healthy human individuals. The assay was immunoSEQ multiplex PCR, and TCRdb's table has in-frame clones only and misses some. The sample holds about 510,000 clones, roughly 78% seen once. The sequencing input was PBMCs. Receptor source: a woman between 35 and 50 years old in good health. Some clones in this sample may be carry-over from other donors' samples.

This chain links TRBV19 with TRBJ1-2; 10 nucleotides line up with TRBD1. V was clipped by 5 bases and J by 8 bases; unmatched bases: 8. This CDR3 contains 14 residues. Germline CDR1 and CDR2: LNHDA and SQIVND (reference sequence). The CDR3 loop is CASSVRQGARGYTF. For the CDR3, the DNA is TGTGCCAGTAGTGTACGACAGGGGGCGAGGGGCTACACCTTC.

The rearrangement joins TRBV7-2 to TRBJ2-3, with TRBD2 identical over 11 bases. J lost 1 base, V lost 9 bases, and 3 bases had no gene match. CDR3 length: 14 amino acids. Germline V gene lookup returns CDR1 SGHTA and CDR2 FQGNSA. The CDR3 is CASYSGRGTDTQYF. The CDR3 DNA reads TGTGCCAGTTATAGCGGGAGGGGCACAGATACGCAGTATTTT. The full variable domain, with the rest looked up from reference TRBV7-2 and TRBJ2-3, is GAGVSQSPSNKVTEKGKDVELRCDPISGHTALYWYRQSLGQGLEFLIYFQGNSAPDKSGLPSDRFSAERTGGSVSTLTIQRTQQEDSAVYLCASYSGRGTDTQYFGPGTRLTVL.

Of note for this clone: The same CDR3 arises from other DNA sequences in this sample as well. The genes are TRBV4-3 and TRBJ2-1, with 14 bases fitting TRBD2. The CDR3 length is 15 residues. CDR1 LGHNA and CDR2 YSLEER come from the germline V gene. The junction had 2 bases not matched to a gene; V was cut back by 3 bases and J by 7 bases. The CDR3 sequence is CASSQGLAGVNEQFF. The CDR3 DNA reads TGCGCCAGCAGCCAGGGACTAGCGGGAGTAAATGAGCAGTTCTTC.